This T cell receptor (beta chain) originates from a study of shared clonotypes between healthy human individuals. Study conclusions and caveats: Estimated clonotype richness was generally higher in naive than memory subsets.

Clones were sequenced by immunoSEQ multiplex PCR, and TCRdb holds only the in-frame ones, with some missing. The sample has 950,000 to 1,100,000 clones; under 80% are singletons. The CDR3 length is 13 residues. This clone has a handful of counts. Its antigen is as yet unknown. The sequenced material came from memory CD4+ T cells sorted from blood. The subset here: CD45RA-negative fraction. This chain joins TRBV21-1 and TRBJ1-1. TRBV21-1 is classified as a pseudogene. This clonotype was sampled from a man in his late teens or twenties in good health. DNA of the CDR3: TGTGCCAGCAGCAAAGGATGCCTCTGCGACCACCTCTTT. It is translated as CASSKGCLCDHLF.